One TCR beta chain is described in this entry. Its antigen is not identified. Germline CDR1 is MNHNY and CDR2 is SVGAGI (reference sequence). Trimming cost V 7 bases and J 4 bases; bases outside gene matches: 11. There are 15 residues in the CDR3. The sample is drawn from a study of blood T cells in healthy people across ages. The amount of total RNA extracted per sample was at least 6 micrograms. The study, taken as a whole, reports: Per-million-T-cell TCR beta diversity fell roughly linearly with age.

The use of a sample-barcoded 5' primer and a J-beta primer mix characterized a second PCR of about 6 to 11 cycles. With 12 random nucleotides, a template-switch adaptor tagged each individual cDNA molecule. TCRdb ran MiXCR on the 5' RACE reads and lists one entry per CDR3 protein. The sample has approximately 700,000 distinct CDR3 sequences, approximately 30% seen once; the top ten hold 15%. The material sequenced was blood. The chain has TRBV6-6 and TRBJ2-7; 9 bases line up with TRBD1. This TCR was sampled from an elderly woman in good health. CDR3 amino acids: CASNRYRGQGYEQYF. CDR3 coding DNA: TGTGCCAGCAATAGATACAGGGGGCAGGGGTACGAGCAGTACTTC.